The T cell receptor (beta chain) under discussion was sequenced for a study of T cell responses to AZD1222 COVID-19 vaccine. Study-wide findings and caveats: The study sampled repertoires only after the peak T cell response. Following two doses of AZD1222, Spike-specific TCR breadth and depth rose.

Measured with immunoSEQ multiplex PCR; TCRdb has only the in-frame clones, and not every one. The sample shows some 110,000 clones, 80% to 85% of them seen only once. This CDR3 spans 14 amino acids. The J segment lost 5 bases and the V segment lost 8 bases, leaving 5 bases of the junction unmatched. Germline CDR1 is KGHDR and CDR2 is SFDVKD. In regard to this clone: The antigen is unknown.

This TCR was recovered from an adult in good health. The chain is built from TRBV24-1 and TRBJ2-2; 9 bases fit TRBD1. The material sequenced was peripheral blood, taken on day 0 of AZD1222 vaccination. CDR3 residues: CATTGTGSTGELFF. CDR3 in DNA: TGTGCCACCACCGGGACAGGGTCTACCGGGGAGCTGTTTTTT.